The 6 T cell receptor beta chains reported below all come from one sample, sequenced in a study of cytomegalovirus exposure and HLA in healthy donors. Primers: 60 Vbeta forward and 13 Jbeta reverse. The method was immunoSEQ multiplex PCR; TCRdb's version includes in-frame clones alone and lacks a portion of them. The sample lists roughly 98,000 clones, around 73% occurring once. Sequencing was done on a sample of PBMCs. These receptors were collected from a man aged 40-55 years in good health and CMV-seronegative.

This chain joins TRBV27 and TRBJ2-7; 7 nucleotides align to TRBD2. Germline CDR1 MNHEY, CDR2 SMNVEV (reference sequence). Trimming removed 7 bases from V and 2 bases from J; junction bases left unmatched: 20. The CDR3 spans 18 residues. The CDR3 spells CASKLIAGTSSGAYEQYF. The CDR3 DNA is TGTGCCAGCAAGTTGATCGCGGGAACCTCAAGCGGGGCCTACGAGCAGTACTTC.

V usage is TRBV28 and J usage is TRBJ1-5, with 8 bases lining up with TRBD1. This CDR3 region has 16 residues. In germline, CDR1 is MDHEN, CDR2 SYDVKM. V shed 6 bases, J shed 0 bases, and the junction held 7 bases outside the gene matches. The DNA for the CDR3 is TGTGCCAGCAGCCGCGACAGGGGCTATAGCAATCAGCCCCAGCATTTT. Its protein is CASSRDRGYSNQPQHF. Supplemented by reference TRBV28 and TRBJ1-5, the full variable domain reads DVKVTQSSRYLVKRTGEKVFLECVQDMDHENMFWYRQDPGLGLRLIYFSYDVKMKEKGDIPEGYSVSREKKERFSLILESASTNQTSMYLCASSRDRGYSNQPQHFGDGTRLSIL.

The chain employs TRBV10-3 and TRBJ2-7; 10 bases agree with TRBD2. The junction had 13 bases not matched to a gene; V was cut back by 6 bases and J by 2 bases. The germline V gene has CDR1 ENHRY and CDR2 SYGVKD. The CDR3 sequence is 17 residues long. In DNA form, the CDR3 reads TGTGCCATCAGGGCTGGGGAGGGAGCGGGAGGGACCTACGAGCAGTACTTC. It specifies CAIRAGEGAGGTYEQYF.

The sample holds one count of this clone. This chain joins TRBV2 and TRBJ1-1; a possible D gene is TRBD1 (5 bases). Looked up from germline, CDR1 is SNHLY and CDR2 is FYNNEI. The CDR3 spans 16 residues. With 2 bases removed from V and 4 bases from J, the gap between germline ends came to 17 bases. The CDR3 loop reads CASSETPGRAGTEAFF. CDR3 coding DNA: TGTGCCAGCAGTGAAACTCCCGGCAGGGCTGGCACTGAAGCTTTCTTT.

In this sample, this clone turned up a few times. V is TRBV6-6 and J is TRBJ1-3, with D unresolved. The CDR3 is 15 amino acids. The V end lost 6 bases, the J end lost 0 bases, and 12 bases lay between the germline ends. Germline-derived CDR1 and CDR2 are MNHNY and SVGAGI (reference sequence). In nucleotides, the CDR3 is TGTGCCAGCAGGGCCCCGGGATTCTCTGGAAACACCATATATTTT. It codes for CASRAPGFSGNTIYF.

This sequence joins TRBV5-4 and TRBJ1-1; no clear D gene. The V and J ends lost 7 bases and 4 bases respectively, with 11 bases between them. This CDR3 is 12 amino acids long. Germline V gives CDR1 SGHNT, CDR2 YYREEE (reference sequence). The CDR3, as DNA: TGTGCCAGCGGAGAGGTGAGCACTGAAGCTTTCTTT. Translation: CASGEVSTEAFF.